This T cell receptor (beta chain) was retrieved from a study of blood T cell repertoires in COVID-19. Repertoires were generated with immunoSEQ multiplex PCR, while TCRdb's copy carries only in-frame clones and drops some. Of 100,000 or so clones in the sample, approximately 76% were seen once. The junction had 6 bases not matched to a gene; V was cut back by 4 bases and J by 5 bases. Germline lookup yields CDR1 LGHNA and CDR2 YSLEER. There are 16 residues in the CDR3. The source is a woman in her seventies with acute or convalescent COVID-19. Sequencing was performed on peripheral blood. This chain links TRBV4-3 with TRBJ1-6; 9 bases match TRBD1. CDR3 in DNA: TGCGCCAGCAGCCGAGCCGGGACAGGGCATAATTCACCCCTCCACTTT. This encodes CASSRAGTGHNSPLHF.